This TCR beta chain was captured by sequencing in a study of blood T cells in healthy people across ages. Next came a second PCR, run for about 7 to 12 cycles, which used a sample-barcoded 5' primer along with a J-beta primer mix. Each TCR beta cDNA got a 12-nucleotide random molecular identifier. TCRdb processed the 5' RACE reads anew with MiXCR; each CDR3 protein has one entry. The sample has 1,300,000 or so distinct CDR3 sequences; approximately 63% are singletons. The CDR3 has 15 amino acids. Germline CDR1 is SGHTA and CDR2 is FQGNSA. The TCR originated in a man younger than 35 in good health. The chain links TRBV7-2 to TRBJ2-5, with 12 bases lining up with TRBD1. The better agreement between TRBJ2-7 and the DNA end casts doubt on the J call. Sequencing used blood. The CDR3 bases are TGTGCCAGCAGCCCCGGGACAGGGGGCAAGTACGAGCAGTACTTC. Protein product: CASSPGTGGKYEQYF.